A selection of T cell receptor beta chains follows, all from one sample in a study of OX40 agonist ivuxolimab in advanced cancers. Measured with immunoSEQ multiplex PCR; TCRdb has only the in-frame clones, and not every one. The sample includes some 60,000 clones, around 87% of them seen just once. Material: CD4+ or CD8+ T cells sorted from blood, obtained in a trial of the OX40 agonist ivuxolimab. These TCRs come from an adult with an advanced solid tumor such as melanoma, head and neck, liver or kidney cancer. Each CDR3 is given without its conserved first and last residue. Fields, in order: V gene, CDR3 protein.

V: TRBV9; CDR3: ASSGDRGHEQY
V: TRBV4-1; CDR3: ASSQDRGGQPYNSPLH
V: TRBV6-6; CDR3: ASIRAQGSGYT
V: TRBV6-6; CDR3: ASMNGKVYSNQPQH
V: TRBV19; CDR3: APKEAYNQPQH
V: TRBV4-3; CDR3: ASSRLRGQPQH
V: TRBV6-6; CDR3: ASIGGSSNQPQH
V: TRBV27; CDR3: ASSLRGEGDGYT
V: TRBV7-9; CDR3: ASRASPGETQY
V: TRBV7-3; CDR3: ASSPHGADSSTDTQY
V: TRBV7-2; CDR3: ASSLGFSSVYTQY
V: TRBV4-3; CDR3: ASSQGQGSTDTQY
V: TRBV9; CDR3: ASSFRTGAGNSPLH
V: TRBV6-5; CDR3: ASRHLGQDTEAF
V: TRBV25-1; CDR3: ASSGGTWDSPLH
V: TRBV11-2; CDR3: ASSLAPARAEQY
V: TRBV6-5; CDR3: ASSPRRQQPQH
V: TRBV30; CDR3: AWSGTQMRVAF
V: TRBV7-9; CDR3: ASNTLMGNSPLH
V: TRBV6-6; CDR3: ASGGVIVQETQY
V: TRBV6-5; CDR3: ASSSTTAEAF
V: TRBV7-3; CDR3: ATSRQVNTEAF
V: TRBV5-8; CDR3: ASRQQGGSYEQY
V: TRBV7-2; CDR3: ASSLEPRSPGNQPQH
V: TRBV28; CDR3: ASSFPVRSWDTQY
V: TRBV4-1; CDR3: ASSQDPGARSNEQF
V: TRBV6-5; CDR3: ASSPDSGYT
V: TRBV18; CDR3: ASSPAVTGNTIY
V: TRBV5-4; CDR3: ASSPTSSVYNEQF
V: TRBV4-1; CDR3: ASSQDRNRGLNQPQH
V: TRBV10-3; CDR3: AISDRGLSNQPQH
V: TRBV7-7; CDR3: ASSAGSSYEQY
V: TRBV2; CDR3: ATSWGQDDGYT
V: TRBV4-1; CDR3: ASSQGAGMVYTIY
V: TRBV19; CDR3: ATHTGVYNQPQH
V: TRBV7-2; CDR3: ASSLDPGVISEAF
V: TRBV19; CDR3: ASRREGWDRGNSPLH
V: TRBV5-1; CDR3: ASMPYPTGGALKDTQY